The present entry profiles one T cell receptor (beta chain) with its context. Its target is not known. At one of its ends the junction is not consistent with the germline gene, which may arise from a read error. This sample stems from a study of T cell responses to AZD1222 COVID-19 vaccine. The CDR3 is made up of 16 amino acids. Germline V CDR1 and CDR2: MNHEY, SMNVEV (reference sequence). Notes on the study in general: Repertoires in all cases were sampled only once the peak T cell response had passed. Reportedly, nearly half the spike-specific TCRs target unmutated variant regions. The donor cohort was predominantly white British with a female majority, and clonal diversity may have been underestimated. At 160-218 and 743-854, vaccine-associated CD4 TCRs were dominant, and they spanned spike.

This table comes from immunoSEQ multiplex PCR, and its TCRdb copy is limited to in-frame clones, with some not included. The table has approximately 80,000 clones, 70% to 90% seen once. J is TRBJ2-5 and V is TRBV27, with a possible D match to TRBD1 (6 bases). The material was peripheral blood, obtained 28 days after the second AZD1222 dose. The TCR originated in an adult who received the AZD1222 COVID-19 vaccine. CDR3 sequence: CASSLWRGGNQETQYF. In DNA form, the CDR3 reads TGTGCCAGCAGCTTATGGAGAGGGGGAAACCAAGAGACCCAGTACTTC.